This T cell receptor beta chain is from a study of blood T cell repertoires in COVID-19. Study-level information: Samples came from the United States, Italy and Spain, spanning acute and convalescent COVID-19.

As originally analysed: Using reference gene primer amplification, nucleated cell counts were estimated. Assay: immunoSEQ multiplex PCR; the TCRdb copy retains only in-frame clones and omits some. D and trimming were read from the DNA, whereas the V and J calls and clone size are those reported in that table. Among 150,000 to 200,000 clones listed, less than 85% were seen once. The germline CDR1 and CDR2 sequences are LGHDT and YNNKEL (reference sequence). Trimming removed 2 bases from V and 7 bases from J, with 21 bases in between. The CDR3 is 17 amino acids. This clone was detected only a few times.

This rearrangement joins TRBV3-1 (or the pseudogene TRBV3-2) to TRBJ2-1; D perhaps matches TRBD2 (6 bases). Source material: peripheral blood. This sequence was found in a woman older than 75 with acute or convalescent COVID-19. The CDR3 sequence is CASSQLGAGPGTNEQFF. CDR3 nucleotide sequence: TGTGCCAGCAGCCAACTCGGAGCGGGCCCCGGTACTAATGAGCAGTTCTTC.